This T cell receptor beta chain was found in a study of blood T cells in healthy people across ages. A second about 7 to 12 cycle PCR used barcoded and J-beta primers. TCRdb reprocessed the 5' RACE reads via MiXCR and lists one record per CDR3 protein. This table has about 650,000 distinct CDR3 sequences, roughly 30% appearing once. This clonotype was picked up many times. The V gene end was trimmed by 0 bases and the J gene end by 4 bases; junction bases not matched to a gene: 9. There are 19 residues in the CDR3. From germline, CDR1 is ENHRY and CDR2 SYGVKD. The source material was blood. This chain connects TRBV10-3 to TRBJ2-6; TRBD2 matches at 10 bases. This TCR was recovered from a woman of 80 years or more in good health. As DNA, the CDR3 is TGTGCCATCAGTGAGTCGAAAGCGGGGGGGCCTTCAGGGGCCAACGTCCTGACTTTC. This encodes CAISESKAGGPSGANVLTF.